This T cell receptor (beta chain) was documented in a study of CD8 T cells in Susac syndrome. Findings and limits, study-wide: As the study acknowledged, the number of individuals who were part of its TCR sequencing and HLA analysis was relatively small.

Sequencing of TCR beta drew on CD8+ and CD4+ T cells from blood. TEMRA cells were FACS-enriched, and CD8+ and CD4+ T cells were isolated negatively. cDNA came from around 0.5 to 1 ug RNA primed by random hexamers. Amplification of TCR beta CDR3 was carried out by immunoSEQ multiplex PCR, which covered 54 Vbeta and 13 Jbeta segments. TCRdb independently ran MiXCR on the immunoSEQ multiplex PCR reads; one entry per CDR3 protein. The sample shows some 110,000 distinct CDR3 sequences, around 94% of them seen only once. About this clonotype: Its target is unknown.

CDR3 length: 15 amino acids. Trimming left V 4 bases short and J 5 bases short, with 18 bases between. CDR1 SGDLS and CDR2 YYNGEE come from the germline V gene. The rearrangement links TRBV9 to TRBJ2-5; D gene ambiguous. The sequencing sample was made of CD4+ T cells from PBMCs. The TCR originated in a human donor in good health. The CDR3 spells CASSRAQQVVETQYF. The CDR3 DNA follows: TGTGCCAGCAGCCGGGCCCAGCAGGTTGTGGAGACCCAGTACTTC.